These T cell receptor beta chains were read from a single sample in a study of blood T cell repertoires in COVID-19. Libraries were prepared by immunoSEQ multiplex PCR; TCRdb keeps only in-frame clonotypes and omits some of them. This repertoire shows 85,000 to 130,000 clones, approximately 80% found once; its top ten account for about 6.3%. The sample taken for sequencing was peripheral blood. These TCRs come from an elderly man with COVID-19, enrolled during active disease. Each CDR3 is given with its conserved first and last residue. Fields, in order: J gene, clone size, V gene, D gene, CDR3 DNA, CDR3 protein. The D gene is left open where the match is weak. Where a row states a size, it is once, few, many or the class of an expanded clone; other rows omit it.

j_gene: TRBJ1-2
abundance: .
v_gene: TRBV10-3
d_gene: TRBD1
CDR3nt: TGTGCCATCAGTGAGTTGGAGGGGGCCTATGGCTACACCTTC
CDR3aa: CAISELEGAYGYTF

j_gene: TRBJ2-3
abundance: once
v_gene: TRBV4-1
d_gene: TRBD2
CDR3nt: TGCGCCAGCAGCCAAGCGGGAGGGCCCGGAGATACGCAGTATTTT
CDR3aa: CASSQAGGPGDTQYF

j_gene: TRBJ1-2
abundance: .
v_gene: TRBV11-1
d_gene: .
CDR3nt: TGTGCCAGCAGCTTACAGGGAGGAGACTATGGCTACACCTTC
CDR3aa: CASSLQGGDYGYTF

j_gene: TRBJ2-3
abundance: once
v_gene: TRBV3-1/TRBV3-2
d_gene: TRBD2
CDR3nt: TGTGCCAGCAGCCAAATACTAGCGGGGGACACAGATACGCAGTATTTT
CDR3aa: CASSQILAGDTDTQYF

j_gene: TRBJ2-1
abundance: few
v_gene: TRBV28
d_gene: TRBD2
CDR3nt: TGTGCCAGCAGTACCGCCGGACTAGCGGGGCCTCCTACTAGCTCCTACAATGAGCAGTTCTTC
CDR3aa: CASSTAGLAGPPTSSYNEQFF

j_gene: TRBJ2-3
abundance: once
v_gene: TRBV21-1
d_gene: .
CDR3nt: TGTGCCAGCAGCCCTCCTCAGCGGGAGAGCACAGATACGCAGTATTTT
CDR3aa: CASSPPQRESTDTQYF

j_gene: TRBJ2-7
abundance: many
v_gene: TRBV30
d_gene: TRBD2
CDR3nt: TGTGCCTGGAGCGGAGGACTAGCGAACTACGAGCAGTACTTC
CDR3aa: CAWSGGLANYEQYF

j_gene: TRBJ2-5
abundance: .
v_gene: TRBV6-5
d_gene: TRBD1
CDR3nt: TGTGCCAGCAGAGGGGGCGGGTCCCAAGAGACCCAGTACTTC
CDR3aa: CASRGGGSQETQYF

j_gene: TRBJ2-7
abundance: .
v_gene: TRBV5-1
d_gene: TRBD1
CDR3nt: TGCGCCAGCAGCTTGACGGGACAGAGTTCCTACGAGCAGTACTTC
CDR3aa: CASSLTGQSSYEQYF

j_gene: TRBJ1-4
abundance: few
v_gene: TRBV23-1
d_gene: TRBD1
CDR3nt: TGCGCCAGCAGTCACCTCAGGGGGCGTGAAAAACTGTTTTTT
CDR3aa: CASSHLRGREKLFF

j_gene: TRBJ2-7
abundance: few
v_gene: TRBV11-2
d_gene: .
CDR3nt: TGTGCCAGCAGCCGAACAGGGCTGCCCTCCTACGAGCAGTACTTC
CDR3aa: CASSRTGLPSYEQYF

j_gene: TRBJ2-2
abundance: few
v_gene: TRBV28
d_gene: .
CDR3nt: TGTGCCAGCAGTCTTAGGGGGTTAACCGGGGAGCTGTTTTTT
CDR3aa: CASSLRGLTGELFF

j_gene: TRBJ2-2
abundance: .
v_gene: TRBV24-1
d_gene: TRBD2
CDR3nt: TGTGCCACCACGACGACTAGCGGGGAGAACACCGGGGAGCTGTTTTTT
CDR3aa: CATTTTSGENTGELFF

j_gene: TRBJ1-1
abundance: .
v_gene: TRBV2
d_gene: TRBD1
CDR3nt: TGTGCCAGCAGTGAAGCGGTGGACAGGGACGACACTGAAGCTTTCTTT
CDR3aa: CASSEAVDRDDTEAFF

j_gene: TRBJ1-2
abundance: .
v_gene: TRBV5-5
d_gene: TRBD1
CDR3nt: TGTGCCAGCAGCGCACGGGACAGAACTAACTATGGCTACACCTTC
CDR3aa: CASSARDRTNYGYTF

j_gene: TRBJ2-3
abundance: .
v_gene: TRBV14
d_gene: .
CDR3nt: TGTGCCAGCAGCCAAGTTCCTAGCGCCCGCACAGATACGCAGTATTTT
CDR3aa: CASSQVPSARTDTQYF

j_gene: TRBJ2-1
abundance: few
v_gene: TRBV5-1
d_gene: TRBD2
CDR3nt: TGCGCCAGCAGTAGGACTAGCGGGTACAATGAGCAGTTCTTC
CDR3aa: CASSRTSGYNEQFF

j_gene: TRBJ2-3
abundance: .
v_gene: TRBV10-3
d_gene: .
CDR3nt: TGTGCCATCAGTGACCAGAGGAAGGGCACAGATACGCAGTATTTT
CDR3aa: CAISDQRKGTDTQYF

j_gene: TRBJ2-5
abundance: once
v_gene: TRBV7-2
d_gene: TRBD1
CDR3nt: TGTGCCAGCAGCCCCCAGACAGGGCGAGAGACCCAGTACTTC
CDR3aa: CASSPQTGRETQYF

j_gene: TRBJ1-6
abundance: many
v_gene: TRBV7-7
d_gene: TRBD1
CDR3nt: TGTGCTAGCAGCTTAGTTACGGGACAGTGGCCCGGGGCCCTCCACTTT
CDR3aa: CASSLVTGQWPGALHF

j_gene: TRBJ2-7
abundance: .
v_gene: TRBV6-5
d_gene: .
CDR3nt: TGTGCCAGCAGTTACTCGGTCGGGGGCTCCTACGAGCAGTACTTC
CDR3aa: CASSYSVGGSYEQYF

j_gene: TRBJ2-1
abundance: .
v_gene: TRBV29-1
d_gene: TRBD2
CDR3nt: TGCAGCGTTGCTCGACTAGCGGGAGGGCTGAGGGGATCCTACAATGAGCAGTTCTTC
CDR3aa: CSVARLAGGLRGSYNEQFF

j_gene: TRBJ2-1
abundance: .
v_gene: TRBV4-1
d_gene: .
CDR3nt: TGCGCCAGCAGCCAGGTCGTGAGTAGCAATGAGCAGTTCTTC
CDR3aa: CASSQVVSSNEQFF

j_gene: TRBJ2-1
abundance: .
v_gene: TRBV6-1
d_gene: TRBD2
CDR3nt: TGTGCCAGCAGTGCCGTAGCGGGAGCGCTCTCCTACAATGAGCAGTTCTTC
CDR3aa: CASSAVAGALSYNEQFF

j_gene: TRBJ2-7
abundance: .
v_gene: TRBV27
d_gene: TRBD2
CDR3nt: TGTGCCAGCAGTTCTCCCGGGACTAGCGACTACGAGCAGTACTTC
CDR3aa: CASSSPGTSDYEQYF

j_gene: TRBJ2-7
abundance: .
v_gene: TRBV28
d_gene: .
CDR3nt: TGTGCCAGCAGTTCGACAGGACCGTCCTACGAGCAGTACTTC
CDR3aa: CASSSTGPSYEQYF

j_gene: TRBJ2-7
abundance: .
v_gene: TRBV7-9
d_gene: .
CDR3nt: TGTGCCAGCAGCCCTCCCGGGACACCTTCCTCCGAGCAGTACTTC
CDR3aa: CASSPPGTPSSEQYF

j_gene: TRBJ1-2
abundance: few
v_gene: TRBV2
d_gene: TRBD1
CDR3nt: TGTGCCAGCAGGTTGGGAGGTGGCAGGGGGCCTTCCGGCTACACCTTC
CDR3aa: CASRLGGGRGPSGYTF

j_gene: TRBJ2-1
abundance: .
v_gene: TRBV9
d_gene: TRBD2
CDR3nt: TGTGCCAGCAGCGCTAGCGGGGTTAGCTCCTACAATGAGCAGTTCTTC
CDR3aa: CASSASGVSSYNEQFF

j_gene: TRBJ1-2
abundance: .
v_gene: TRBV2
d_gene: .
CDR3nt: TGTGCCAGCAACGACGTCAGGGCGATCCAGTATGGCTACACCTTC
CDR3aa: CASNDVRAIQYGYTF

j_gene: TRBJ2-7
abundance: .
v_gene: TRBV5-1
d_gene: .
CDR3nt: TGCGCCAGCAGCTTGGAGCCGGTTTTCGAGCAGTACTTC
CDR3aa: CASSLEPVFEQYF

j_gene: TRBJ2-5
abundance: .
v_gene: TRBV13
d_gene: TRBD1
CDR3nt: TGTGCCAGCAGCTTAGCTTCAGGGGGAGAGACCCAGTACTTC
CDR3aa: CASSLASGGETQYF

j_gene: TRBJ2-7
abundance: medium-sized
v_gene: TRBV4-2
d_gene: .
CDR3nt: TGTGCCAGCAGCCAAGATATGCCTGGACTGCGCCCCTACGAGCAGTACTTC
CDR3aa: CASSQDMPGLRPYEQYF

j_gene: TRBJ2-1
abundance: .
v_gene: TRBV28
d_gene: TRBD2
CDR3nt: TGTGCCAGCAGAGGACTAGCGGGAGGCAATGAGCAGTTCTTC
CDR3aa: CASRGLAGGNEQFF

j_gene: TRBJ2-7
abundance: once
v_gene: TRBV21-1
d_gene: .
CDR3nt: TGTGCCAGCAGCATCCGGGCAGGGGGCGCCGAGCAGTACTTC
CDR3aa: CASSIRAGGAEQYF

j_gene: TRBJ2-1
abundance: once
v_gene: TRBV27
d_gene: TRBD1
CDR3nt: TGTGCCAGCAGCGACAGGGAAGGAGACAATGAGCAGTTCTTC
CDR3aa: CASSDREGDNEQFF

j_gene: TRBJ2-7
abundance: .
v_gene: TRBV14
d_gene: TRBD2
CDR3nt: TGTGCCAGCAGCCTAGGACTAGCATCAGGCGAGCAGTACTTC
CDR3aa: CASSLGLASGEQYF

j_gene: TRBJ2-1
abundance: .
v_gene: TRBV6-4
d_gene: TRBD2
CDR3nt: TGTGCCAGCAGCAGAGAACTAGCGGGATTGATCAATGAGCAGTTCTTC
CDR3aa: CASSRELAGLINEQFF

j_gene: TRBJ1-2
abundance: .
v_gene: TRBV6-5
d_gene: .
CDR3nt: TGTGCCAGCGTAAGGGGTCCCGACTATGGCTACACCTTC
CDR3aa: CASVRGPDYGYTF

j_gene: TRBJ1-2
abundance: .
v_gene: TRBV5-1
d_gene: TRBD1
CDR3nt: TGCGCCAGCAGCCAGCCGGGACAGGGTACAAATGGCTACACCTTC
CDR3aa: CASSQPGQGTNGYTF

j_gene: TRBJ2-7
abundance: .
v_gene: TRBV4-3
d_gene: .
CDR3nt: TGCGCCAGCAGCCAAGTCGATAGCTCCTACGAGCAGTACTTC
CDR3aa: CASSQVDSSYEQYF

j_gene: TRBJ2-7
abundance: .
v_gene: TRBV30
d_gene: TRBD2
CDR3nt: TGTGCCTCGTCCGGGACTAGCTCCTACGAGCAGTACTTC
CDR3aa: CASSGTSSYEQYF

j_gene: TRBJ1-1
abundance: .
v_gene: TRBV7-8
d_gene: TRBD1
CDR3nt: TGTGCCAGCAGCTTACAGGGGGATGTTACTGAAGCTTTCTTT
CDR3aa: CASSLQGDVTEAFF

j_gene: TRBJ1-6
abundance: few
v_gene: TRBV27
d_gene: .
CDR3nt: TGTGCCAGCATGTCGGGGAATTCACCCCTCCACTTT
CDR3aa: CASMSGNSPLHF

j_gene: TRBJ2-1
abundance: .
v_gene: TRBV7-3
d_gene: TRBD2
CDR3nt: TGTGCCAGCAGCGGTGGGACTAGCGGTGAGCAGTTCTTC
CDR3aa: CASSGGTSGEQFF

j_gene: TRBJ1-2
abundance: .
v_gene: TRBV5-4
d_gene: .
CDR3nt: TGTGCCAGCAGCGAGTCAGGGAACTATGGCTACACCTTC
CDR3aa: CASSESGNYGYTF

j_gene: TRBJ1-6
abundance: .
v_gene: TRBV27
d_gene: .
CDR3nt: TGTGCCAGCAGTTCCGACCGAGGCGGTGATTCACCCCTCCACTTT
CDR3aa: CASSSDRGGDSPLHF

j_gene: TRBJ1-1
abundance: .
v_gene: TRBV2
d_gene: TRBD1
CDR3nt: TGTGCCAGCAGTCGTGACAGGGGGTATGGGGACACTGAAGCTTTCTTT
CDR3aa: CASSRDRGYGDTEAFF

j_gene: TRBJ2-1
abundance: .
v_gene: TRBV18
d_gene: TRBD2
CDR3nt: TGTGCCAGCTCCGGGCAGACTAGCGGGAGAGGAAATGAGCAGTTCTTC
CDR3aa: CASSGQTSGRGNEQFF

j_gene: TRBJ2-7
abundance: .
v_gene: TRBV7-3
d_gene: .
CDR3nt: TGTGCCAGCAGCTTAGCAGGGGAGGGTTCCTACGAGCAGTACTTC
CDR3aa: CASSLAGEGSYEQYF

j_gene: TRBJ2-2
abundance: .
v_gene: TRBV12-3/TRBV12-4
d_gene: .
CDR3nt: TGTGCCAGCAGGGTGGGGGACACCAGGGAGCTGTTTTTT
CDR3aa: CASRVGDTRELFF

j_gene: TRBJ2-7
abundance: .
v_gene: TRBV28
d_gene: TRBD1
CDR3nt: TGTGCCAGCAGCCCCGGGGCGGCAGGGGGTCGCTACGAGCAGTACTTC
CDR3aa: CASSPGAAGGRYEQYF

j_gene: TRBJ2-5
abundance: .
v_gene: TRBV11-2
d_gene: TRBD2
CDR3nt: TGTGCCAGCAGCTCCGGGACTAGCGTCGAGACCCAGTACTTC
CDR3aa: CASSSGTSVETQYF

j_gene: TRBJ1-2
abundance: few
v_gene: TRBV14
d_gene: TRBD1
CDR3nt: TGTGCCAACCACAGGGGGCTAATGTGGGAAGCTAACTATGGCTACACCTTC
CDR3aa: CANHRGLMWEANYGYTF

j_gene: TRBJ2-7
abundance: .
v_gene: TRBV7-8
d_gene: .
CDR3nt: TGTGCCAGCAGCTCCCCCTCACAGGGTGGCTCCTACGAGCAGTACTTC
CDR3aa: CASSSPSQGGSYEQYF

j_gene: TRBJ2-1
abundance: .
v_gene: TRBV6-5
d_gene: TRBD2
CDR3nt: TGTGCCAGCAGTTACTCAGGAGCGGGAGGGCAAAATGAGCAGTTCTTC
CDR3aa: CASSYSGAGGQNEQFF

j_gene: TRBJ2-5
abundance: .
v_gene: TRBV18
d_gene: .
CDR3nt: TGTGCCAGCTCACCACCGGACAGATGGGAGACCCAGTACTTC
CDR3aa: CASSPPDRWETQYF

j_gene: TRBJ2-1
abundance: .
v_gene: TRBV7-3
d_gene: TRBD1
CDR3nt: TGTGCCAGCAGCTTAAGACAGGGGGGATCGGAGCAGTTCTTC
CDR3aa: CASSLRQGGSEQFF

j_gene: TRBJ2-7
abundance: .
v_gene: TRBV27
d_gene: TRBD2
CDR3nt: TGTGCCAGCAGTAGCGGGATTAATAACTACGAGCAGTACTTC
CDR3aa: CASSSGINNYEQYF

j_gene: TRBJ1-1
abundance: .
v_gene: TRBV6-5
d_gene: .
CDR3nt: TGTGCCAGCAGTTCGACAGAGAACACTGAAGCTTTCTTT
CDR3aa: CASSSTENTEAFF